This entry features one TCR beta chain sequence. The antigen it binds to is not known. No base quality values were provided; no much bigger clone lies one nucleotide off. CD8 naive samples were CD45RO-negative cells positively selected for CCR7, giving a CD45RA+CCR7+ population that excluded TemRA cells. The donors were healthy, HIV-negative adults who had no recently reported acute infections or vaccinations. Every donor was a Caucasian adult residing in Nashville, Tennessee, USA. Blood was collected by leukapheresis, and PBMCs were isolated by Ficoll-Histopaque density gradient centrifugation and then cryopreserved in liquid nitrogen vapor phase. Analytical flow cytometry was used to check the purity and quantity of every magnetically sorted T cell population. From each sorted fraction, genomic DNA was isolated and quantified by UV absorbance on a Nanodrop 2000c. These data come from a study of shared clonotypes between healthy human individuals (dated by TCRdb to 2020 to 2022). The study in broad terms: A few men and a couple of women, aged 18 to 49 years, made up the cohort. For each donor, three plates each were used for CD4 naive and CD4 memory, two plates were used for CD8 naive, and one plate was used for CD8 memory. The study deeply sequenced blood TCR repertoires of five healthy adults to estimate repertoire size and the extent of clonotype sharing between individuals. Different laboratories and diverse techniques were used to prepare libraries and sequence TCR repertoires, to increase sequencing depth and limit assay-specific biases. Each donor's leukapheresis produced roughly between roughly 0.85 and 9.5 billion PBMCs.

What the work shows at the level of the full study, not this receptor alone: Compared with non-shared clonotypes, clonotypes shared by all four sorted-subset donors had higher generation probabilities. Only blood was sampled, and tissue TCR repertoires likely differ from those in blood. Based on pairwise subsampling, the degree of clonotype sharing among donors was expected to be affected by sequencing depth. Because the study included a small number of donors, the genetic and exposure-history diversity represented was limited. Sharing across several donors was observed for approximately 4.6% of naive CD4, over 3% of naive CD8, 2% to 2.5% of memory CD4, and less than 0.45% of memory CD8 clonotypes. Estimated clonotype richness was generally larger for naive than for memory subsets. Rarefaction of sorted-subset datasets indicated incomplete sequencing despite the large sequencing depth.

The junction shows trimming of 1 base on V and 2 bases on J, plus 6 bases between the germline ends. The CDR3 measures 14 amino acids from cysteine to phenylalanine. Only the CDR3 portion is preserved as DNA: 42 bases, with reading frame beginning at the first base. CDR1 and CDR2 are drawn from the germline V gene (reference sequence): LNHDA, SQIVND. Using the deep immunoSEQ assay, multiplex PCR amplified TCR CDR3 regions from genomic DNA. Genomic DNA extracted from each cell subset was distributed evenly over all wells of several immunoSEQ 96-well plates, and each plate served as one replicate. For sorted subsets, approximately 210 ng genomic DNA, equal to about 30,000 T cell genomes, was loaded into each replicate PCR. Purified libraries were measured with a Qubit 3.0 fluorometer, size-checked on a Bioanalyzer 2100, and measured again with the KAPA Library Quantification kit. Every immunoSEQ 96-well plate was sequenced on a separate single-read 150-cycle Illumina NextSeq 550 flow cell. The published analysis was carried out like this. Because the immunoSEQ output included only junctional sequences and no quality scores, the filtering could not be the same as the filtering used for full-length reads. To assign V/J genes and CDR3, sequences were annotated using PyIR, a Python wrapper for IgBLAST v1.9, with IMGT germline references. Reads were removed for weak V/J assignments (E-value above 1e-6), missing CDR3, stop codons, out-of-frame junctions, or ambiguous translated residues. V3J clonotypes were defined as sequences sharing the same inferred V gene, J gene, and CDR3 amino acid sequence. Percentage overlap between repertoires was computed as shared unique clonotypes divided by the size of the smaller repertoire. RTK rarefaction, the Chao1 estimator, and Recon v2.1 estimates of unobserved clonotypes were used to assess repertoire richness. For all TCRbeta clonotypes obtained by the gDNA method from four donors, generation probabilities were computed with OLGA. Entries here come from immuneACCESS through TCRdb and include only in-frame sequences with V and J called. Some clones fail to appear in such tables; in the studies checked, an unresolved V gene covers under half of the shortfall, and the cause of the remainder is unknown. The V and J calls and clone size come from that table; D and trimming were worked out from the DNA. The table for this sample lists roughly 2.1 million clones; just over 90% of them were counted only once. More than 1.5% of the sample is held by the ten biggest clonotypes.

Sequencing used naive CD8+ T cells from PBMCs. The cell subset or site label, read with the paper, signifies: CD45RA+CCR7+. The V and J segments used are TRBV19 and TRBJ1-5; the D gene cannot be resolved reliably. The receptor's source is a man younger than 35 in good health. Some clones in this sample may be carry-over from other donors' samples. The CDR3 reads as follows: CASSIARGNQPQHF. The bases read TGTGCCAGTAGTATAGCCCGGGGCAATCAGCCCCAGCATTTT.